These T cell receptor beta chains were read from a single sample in a study of blood T cell repertoires in COVID-19. Here immunoSEQ multiplex PCR was the method, and the copy in TCRdb shows in-frame clones only, minus some. The sample lists about 280,000 clones, 85% occurring once. The sample was PBMCs or T cells enriched from blood (not recorded which). The receptors derive from a woman aged 45-59 years who had recovered from COVID-19. The conserved cysteine and the conserved F or W are not part of the CDR3 here. The order of the fields is J gene, V gene, CDR3 protein.

J gene: TRBJ1-1
V gene: TRBV6-2/TRBV6-3
CDR3 protein: ASSRGTEAF

J gene: TRBJ1-5
V gene: TRBV4-1
CDR3 protein: ASSQQGVELRNQPQH

J gene: TRBJ1-1
V gene: TRBV20-1
CDR3 protein: SKFRNTEAF

J gene: TRBJ1-5
V gene: TRBV24-1
CDR3 protein: ATSGTGAFQPQH

J gene: TRBJ2-3
V gene: TRBV19
CDR3 protein: ASGGLPSTDTQY

J gene: TRBJ2-3
V gene: TRBV18
CDR3 protein: ASSPKTATDTQY

J gene: TRBJ1-2
V gene: TRBV2
CDR3 protein: ASRAGTGVFYGYT

J gene: TRBJ1-6
V gene: TRBV30
CDR3 protein: AWVVGAGEALH

J gene: TRBJ1-2
V gene: TRBV7-2
CDR3 protein: ASSPLLDSLDGYT

J gene: TRBJ2-1
V gene: TRBV30
CDR3 protein: AWSVSHSSYNEQF

J gene: TRBJ2-1
V gene: TRBV4-2
CDR3 protein: ASSQDFTSGSYNEQF

J gene: TRBJ2-7
V gene: TRBV5-1
CDR3 protein: ASSLRNGQSHEQY

J gene: TRBJ1-3
V gene: TRBV5-1
CDR3 protein: ASSSQSRSGNTIY

J gene: TRBJ2-3
V gene: TRBV27
CDR3 protein: ASSLSGQSTDTQY

J gene: TRBJ2-7
V gene: TRBV5-1
CDR3 protein: ASSSGDPNTYEQY

J gene: TRBJ1-1
V gene: TRBV29-1
CDR3 protein: SVVLGGGRGTEAF

J gene: TRBJ1-6
V gene: TRBV9
CDR3 protein: ASSVTQVNSPLH

J gene: TRBJ1-1
V gene: TRBV7-2
CDR3 protein: ASSLGRVTEAF

J gene: TRBJ2-3
V gene: TRBV28
CDR3 protein: ASSPALAGVSTDTQY

J gene: TRBJ1-5
V gene: TRBV7-8
CDR3 protein: ASSLGGTGQPQH

J gene: TRBJ1-3
V gene: TRBV30
CDR3 protein: AWSGSGQLGNTIY

J gene: TRBJ2-7
V gene: TRBV18
CDR3 protein: ASSPTSGRRNEQY

J gene: TRBJ2-1
V gene: TRBV11-3
CDR3 protein: ASSLGVANEQF

J gene: TRBJ2-7
V gene: TRBV11-2
CDR3 protein: ASSLGTGLACEQY

J gene: TRBJ1-3
V gene: TRBV6-6
CDR3 protein: ASSLGRKSSGNTIY

J gene: TRBJ1-1
V gene: TRBV5-6
CDR3 protein: ASSLGQANTEAF

J gene: TRBJ2-7
V gene: TRBV29-1
CDR3 protein: SVGSRIHEQY

J gene: TRBJ2-7
V gene: TRBV28
CDR3 protein: ASSSRAGGPTQQY

J gene: TRBJ2-7
V gene: TRBV6-1
CDR3 protein: ASSEEYLSGGETYEQY

J gene: TRBJ1-3
V gene: TRBV4-1
CDR3 protein: ASSQPRQGTGNTIY

J gene: TRBJ2-3
V gene: TRBV11-2
CDR3 protein: ASSLDGRRGGGDTQY

J gene: TRBJ1-6
V gene: TRBV18
CDR3 protein: ASSPRTEYNSPLH

J gene: TRBJ2-5
V gene: TRBV5-1
CDR3 protein: ASSLAHSGSETQY

J gene: TRBJ1-5
V gene: TRBV3-1/TRBV3-2
CDR3 protein: ASSQGRSENQPQH

J gene: TRBJ1-6
V gene: TRBV7-9
CDR3 protein: ASSLAGGGNSPLH

J gene: TRBJ2-2
V gene: TRBV5-5
CDR3 protein: ASSLRTGVLSGELF

J gene: TRBJ2-3
V gene: TRBV9
CDR3 protein: ASSVGPGLRTDTQY

J gene: TRBJ2-7
V gene: TRBV9
CDR3 protein: ASSRGHEQY

J gene: TRBJ2-1
V gene: TRBV29-1
CDR3 protein: SVEEGLAVNEQF

J gene: TRBJ1-2
V gene: TRBV7-2
CDR3 protein: ASSLQGQGINYGYT

J gene: TRBJ2-6
V gene: TRBV6-5
CDR3 protein: ASKGSGANVLT

J gene: TRBJ2-1
V gene: TRBV29-1
CDR3 protein: SVPTGVDEQF

J gene: TRBJ1-3
V gene: TRBV29-1
CDR3 protein: SVEWGRSGNTIY

J gene: TRBJ1-6
V gene: TRBV3-1/TRBV3-2
CDR3 protein: ASRFTTTGLGSPLH

J gene: TRBJ1-5
V gene: TRBV3-1/TRBV3-2
CDR3 protein: ASSRDRGGNQPQH

J gene: TRBJ1-5
V gene: TRBV5-1
CDR3 protein: ASSLGTGNQPQH

J gene: TRBJ2-3
V gene: TRBV19
CDR3 protein: ASSIGHRTDTQY

J gene: TRBJ1-1
V gene: TRBV2
CDR3 protein: ASSVSGIRGTEAF

J gene: TRBJ2-7
V gene: TRBV27
CDR3 protein: ASSSTTGGYYEQY

J gene: TRBJ2-7
V gene: TRBV27
CDR3 protein: ASIRDQGGSYEQY

J gene: TRBJ2-1
V gene: TRBV7-9
CDR3 protein: ASSSQRLALGNEQF

J gene: TRBJ1-2
V gene: TRBV9
CDR3 protein: ASSVLTGGSYT

J gene: TRBJ1-6
V gene: TRBV9
CDR3 protein: ASSVAGVENSPLH

J gene: TRBJ1-1
V gene: TRBV19
CDR3 protein: ASSRGQPLEAF

J gene: TRBJ1-2
V gene: TRBV5-4
CDR3 protein: ASSLVGTGNGYT

J gene: TRBJ1-5
V gene: TRBV7-6
CDR3 protein: ASSLGGFRQPQH